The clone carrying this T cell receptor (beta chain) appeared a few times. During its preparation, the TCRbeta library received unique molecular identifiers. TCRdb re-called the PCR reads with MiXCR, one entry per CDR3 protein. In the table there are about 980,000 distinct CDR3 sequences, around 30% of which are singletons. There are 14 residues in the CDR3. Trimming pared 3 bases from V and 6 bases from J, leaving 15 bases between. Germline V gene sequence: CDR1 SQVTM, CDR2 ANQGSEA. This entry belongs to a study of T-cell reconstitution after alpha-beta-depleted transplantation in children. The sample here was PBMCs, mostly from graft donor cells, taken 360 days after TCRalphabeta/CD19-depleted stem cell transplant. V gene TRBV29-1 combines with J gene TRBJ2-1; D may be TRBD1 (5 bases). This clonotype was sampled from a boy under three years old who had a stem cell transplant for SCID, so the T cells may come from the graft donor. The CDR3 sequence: CSVEGPFPLNEQFF. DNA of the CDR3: TGCAGCGTTGAGGGGCCTTTTCCCCTCAATGAGCAGTTCTTC.